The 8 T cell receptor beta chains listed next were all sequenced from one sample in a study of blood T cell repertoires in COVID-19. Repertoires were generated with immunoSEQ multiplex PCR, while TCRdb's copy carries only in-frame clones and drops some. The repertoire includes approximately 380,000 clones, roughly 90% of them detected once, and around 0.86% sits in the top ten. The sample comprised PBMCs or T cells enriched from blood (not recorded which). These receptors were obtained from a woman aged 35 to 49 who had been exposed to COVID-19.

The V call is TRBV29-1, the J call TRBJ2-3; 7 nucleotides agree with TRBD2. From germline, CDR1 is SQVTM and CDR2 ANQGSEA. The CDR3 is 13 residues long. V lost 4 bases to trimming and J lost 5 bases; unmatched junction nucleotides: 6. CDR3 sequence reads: CSVVREGVDTQYF. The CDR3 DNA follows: TGCAGCGTTGTGAGGGAGGGCGTAGATACGCAGTATTTT.

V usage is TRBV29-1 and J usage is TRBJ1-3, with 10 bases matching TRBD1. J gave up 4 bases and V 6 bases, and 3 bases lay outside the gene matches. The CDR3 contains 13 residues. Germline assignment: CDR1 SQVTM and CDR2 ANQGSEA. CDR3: CSVGTGVGNTIYF. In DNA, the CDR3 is TGCAGCGTCGGGACAGGGGTCGGAAACACCATATATTTT.

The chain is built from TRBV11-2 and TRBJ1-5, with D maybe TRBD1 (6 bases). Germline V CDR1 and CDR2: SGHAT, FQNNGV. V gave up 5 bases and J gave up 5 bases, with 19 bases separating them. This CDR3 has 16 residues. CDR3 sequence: CASSTFNGQHDQPQHF. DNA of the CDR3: TGTGCCAGCAGCACGTTTAATGGACAGCACGATCAGCCCCAGCATTTT.

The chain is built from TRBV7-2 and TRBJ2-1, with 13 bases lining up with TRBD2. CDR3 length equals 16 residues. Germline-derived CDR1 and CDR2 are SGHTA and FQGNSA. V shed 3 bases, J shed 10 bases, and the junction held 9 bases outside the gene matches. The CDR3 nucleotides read TGTGCCAGCAGCTTCCCTGGGACTAGCGGGATGGGCGAGCAGTTCTTC. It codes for CASSFPGTSGMGEQFF.

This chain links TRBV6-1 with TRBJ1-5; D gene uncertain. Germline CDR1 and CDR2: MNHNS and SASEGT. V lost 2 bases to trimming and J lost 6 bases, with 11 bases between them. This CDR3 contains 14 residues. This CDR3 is CASSEQVEVQPQHF. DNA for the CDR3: TGTGCCAGCAGTGAACAGGTGGAGGTTCAGCCCCAGCATTTT.

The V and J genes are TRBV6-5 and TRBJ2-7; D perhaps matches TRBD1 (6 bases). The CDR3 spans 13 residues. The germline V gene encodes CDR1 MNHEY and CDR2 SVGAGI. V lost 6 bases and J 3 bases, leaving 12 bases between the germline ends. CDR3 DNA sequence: TGTGCCAGCAGGGCGAGGACAGTCTACGAGCAGTACTTC. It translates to CASRARTVYEQYF.

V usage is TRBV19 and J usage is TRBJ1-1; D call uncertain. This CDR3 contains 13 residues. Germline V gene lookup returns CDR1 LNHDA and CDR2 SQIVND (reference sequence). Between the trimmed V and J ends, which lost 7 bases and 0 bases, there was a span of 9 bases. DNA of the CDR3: TGTGCCAGTACCTTCGGAGTGAACACTGAAGCTTTCTTT. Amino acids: CASTFGVNTEAFF.

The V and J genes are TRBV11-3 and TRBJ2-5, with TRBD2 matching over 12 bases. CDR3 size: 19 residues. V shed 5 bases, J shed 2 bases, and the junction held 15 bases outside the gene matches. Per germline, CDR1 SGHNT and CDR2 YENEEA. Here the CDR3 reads CASSPETGLAGGRQETQYF. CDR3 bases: TGTGCCAGCAGCCCCGAGACAGGGCTAGCGGGAGGGCGGCAAGAGACCCAGTACTTC.